One sample yielded the 21 T cell receptor beta chains listed below, sequenced in a study of Graves' ophthalmopathy and Graves' hyperthyroidism. As the template, RNA transcripts were used to amplify TCR beta CDR3 regions. First-round RT-PCR used HTBI primers; second-round multiplex PCR followed. MiXCR, run by TCRdb on the multiplex PCR reads, gives a single entry per CDR3 protein. Of 560,000 or so distinct CDR3 sequences listed, 35% to 45% were seen once; the top ten hold roughly 4%. Material: peripheral blood or thyroid tissue (not recorded which). The source of these receptors is an adult man with Graves' hyperthyroidism.

This clonotype was seen at least ten times. This chain links TRBV29-1 with TRBJ2-7; possible D gene TRBD1, 6 bases. CDR3 length: 13 residues. Trimming took off 1 base at V and 4 bases at J, with 11 bases between the two ends. Germline loops: CDR1 SQVTM, CDR2 ANQGSEA. CDR3 in DNA: TGCAGCGTTGAAGTACCCACAGGGTACGAGCAGTACTTC. It encodes CSVEVPTGYEQYF.

The rearrangement joins TRBV4-1 to TRBJ1-1; TRBD1 aligns across 7 bases. J gave up 4 bases and V 1 base, and 6 bases lay outside the gene matches. The germline V gene encodes CDR1 MGHRA and CDR2 YSYEKL. This CDR3 has 15 residues. CDR3 sequence (DNA): TGCGCCAGCAGCCAAGTAACAGGGGTTTTCACTGAAGCTTTCTTT. Protein sequence: CASSQVTGVFTEAFF.

This clonotype was detected many times. V gene TRBV10-2 combines with J gene TRBJ1-2; 7 bases align to TRBD1. Trimming at V came to 6 bases and at J to 1 base, leaving 14 bases not matched to a gene. Germline CDR1 is WSHSY and CDR2 is SAAADI. The CDR3 is made up of 17 amino acids. This chain's CDR3 is CASSATAGTEDNYGYTF. The DNA of the CDR3 is TGCGCCAGCAGCGCTACGGCAGGGACAGAGGATAACTATGGCTACACCTTC.

In this sample, this clonotype turned up many times. CDR3 sequence (DNA): TGTGCCAGCAGTGAAGCTCGGACAGCCTATGGCTACACCTTC. It yields the protein CASSEARTAYGYTF. This sequence joins TRBV2 and TRBJ1-2; a weak D match, TRBD1 (6 bases). The CDR3 covers 14 residues. V lost 0 bases, J lost 4 bases, and 9 bases lay in between. Germline loops: CDR1 SNHLY, CDR2 FYNNEI.

This clonotype was detected many times. The CDR3 DNA reads TGCGCCAGCAGCTCACAGGACAACACTGAAGCTTTCTTT. It encodes CASSSQDNTEAFF. The J gene is TRBJ1-1, the V gene TRBV5-1; weak D call: TRBD1 (5 bases). Germline V CDR1 and CDR2: SGHRS, YFSETQ. This CDR3 comprises 13 residues. Trimming took 3 bases from V and 2 from J, leaving 8 bases between them.

This clonotype came up many times. The rearrangement uses TRBV5-6 and TRBJ2-2; D is unresolved. CDR3 length equals 14 residues. From germline, CDR1 is SGHDT and CDR2 YYEEEE. The ends were cut back, 0 bases at V and 2 bases at J, with 5 bases in the middle. The CDR3 coding sequence is TGTGCCAGCAGCTTGGTGGCTAACACCGGGGAGCTGTTTTTT. Its protein product is CASSLVANTGELFF.

The chain carries TRBV7-3 and TRBJ2-5; no clear D. The germline V gene has CDR1 SGHTA and CDR2 FQGTGA. With 1 base removed from V and 5 bases from J, the gap between germline ends came to 14 bases. The CDR3 is 15 residues long. DNA of the CDR3: TGTGCCAGCAGCTTAATAGGTGGAAAACCGGAGACCCAGTACTTC. This gives the protein CASSLIGGKPETQYF.

Comments on this clonotype: One end of the junction is discordant with germline, which a read error may explain. The chain uses TRBV9 and TRBJ2-3, with 12 bases aligning to TRBD1. In germline, CDR1 is SGDLS, CDR2 YYNGEE. The CDR3 extends over 18 amino acids. CDR3 loop: CASSASHGTGGGSDTQYF. CDR3 nucleotides: TGTGCCAGCAGCGCAAGCCACGGGACAGGGGGCGGCTCAGATACGCAGTACTTT.

This chain links TRBV7-8 with TRBJ2-2, with D possibly TRBD1 on 5 matching bases. Germline CDR1 reads SGHVS; CDR2 reads FQNEAQ. The V and J ends lost 5 bases and 7 bases respectively, with 11 bases between them. This CDR3 contains 13 residues. This CDR3 is CASSRWTIGELFF. The CDR3 DNA reads as TGTGCCAGCAGCCGATGGACAATCGGGGAGCTGTTTTTT.

The V and J genes are TRBV29-1 and TRBJ2-5; the D gene is possibly TRBD1 (6 bases). The CDR3 extends over 10 amino acids. The germline CDR1 and CDR2 sequences are SQVTM and ANQGSEA. CDR3 DNA: TGCAGTGTCGGGGACACGGCCCAGTACTTC. This gives the protein CSVGDTAQYF.

In its sample, this clonotype was seen once. The chain couples TRBV2 to TRBJ1-4; perhaps TRBD1 as D (5 bases). Trimming stripped 8 bases from V and 8 bases from J, with 15 bases between. This CDR3 spans 13 amino acids. Germline V CDR1 and CDR2: SNHLY, FYNNEI. CDR3 nucleotide sequence: TGTGCCAGCCAGGACGGGGGGGAAGAAAAACTGTTTTTT. This gives the protein CASQDGGEEKLFF.

This sequence joins TRBV4-2 and TRBJ2-7; 9 bases fit TRBD2. The CDR3 is 15 amino acids. CDR1 is LGHNA and CDR2 is YNFKEQ in the germline V gene. Germline trimming cut 1 base from V and 7 bases from J; bases unmatched to any gene: 8. CDR3 DNA sequence: TGTGCCAGCAGCCAAGGATTAGCGGGAGACAATGAGCAGTACTTC. It translates to CASSQGLAGDNEQYF.

The rearrangement links TRBV29-1 to TRBJ2-7, with 7 bases that match TRBD1. V gave up 5 bases and J gave up 3 bases; unmatched junction bases: 7. The CDR3 covers 13 residues. Per germline, CDR1 SQVTM and CDR2 ANQGSEA. The CDR3: CSVSPTGNYEQYF. The CDR3 nucleotides read TGCAGCGTTAGCCCGACAGGGAACTACGAGCAGTACTTC.

J is TRBJ2-4 and V is TRBV29-1; D not resolved. Germline values: CDR1 SQVTM, CDR2 ANQGSEA. V lost 5 bases to trimming and J lost 8 bases, with 13 bases between them. The CDR3 consists of 12 residues. The CDR3 spells CSVKGNGDIQYF. Here the CDR3 DNA reads TGCAGCGTTAAAGGGAATGGGGACATTCAGTACTTC.

V gene TRBV24-1 combines with J gene TRBJ2-3, with D unclear. V shed 2 bases and J shed 1 base, with 9 bases lying between them. CDR1 KGHDR and CDR2 SFDVKD come from the germline V gene. CDR3 length: 15 amino acids. In DNA form, the CDR3 reads TGTGCCACCAGTGATTCCAGGCTGGGCACAGATACGCAGTATTTT. As protein: CATSDSRLGTDTQYF.

In this sample, this clonotype turned up many times. V and J are TRBV9 and TRBJ1-5, with 12 bases fitting TRBD1. V was clipped by 4 bases and J by 6 bases; unmatched bases: 2. From germline, CDR1 is SGDLS and CDR2 YYNGEE. The CDR3 has 14 amino acids. Here the CDR3 DNA reads TGTGCCAGCAGCCGGGACAGGGGGCTTCAGCCCCAGCATTTT. The encoded protein is CASSRDRGLQPQHF.

This clonotype occurred a few times. V usage is TRBV6-5 and J usage is TRBJ1-6; 7 bases map to TRBD1. The CDR3 loop spans 15 amino acids. CDR1 is MNHEY, CDR2 SVGAGI, per germline. Trimming at V came to 2 bases and at J to 5 bases, leaving 3 bases not matched to a gene. CDR3 region: CASSYDQGDNSPLHF. The CDR3 DNA follows: TGTGCCAGCAGTTACGACCAGGGGGATAATTCACCCCTCCACTTT.

This clonotype has more than one count but fewer than ten. CDR3 protein: CSATSGFTEAFF. The CDR3 DNA follows: TGCAGTGCTACCAGTGGATTCACTGAAGCTTTCTTT. The V and J genes are TRBV20-1 and TRBJ1-1, with D unclear. The CDR3 is made up of 12 amino acids. V lost 4 bases and J 4 bases, leaving 10 bases between the germline ends. Germline CDR1 is DFQATT and CDR2 is SNEGSKA (reference sequence).

The chain combines TRBV24-1 with TRBJ2-3, with D unresolved. This CDR3 contains 13 residues. Trimming took 5 bases from V and 6 from J, leaving 11 bases between them. The V gene's germline CDR1 is KGHDR and CDR2 SFDVKD. CDR3 protein: CATSGDHRDTQYF. Written as DNA, the CDR3 is TGTGCCACCAGTGGAGATCATAGGGATACGCAGTATTTT.

This clonotype was recorded many times. V is TRBV12-3 or TRBV12-4 and J is TRBJ1-1; TRBD1 is a possible D gene (5 bases). CDR3 size: 15 residues. V gave up 6 bases and J gave up 6 bases, with 20 bases separating them. The CDR3 DNA is TGTGCCAGCAGATCGGTGCCTCTGGGGGTATCTGAAGCTTTCTTT. Amino acid sequence: CASRSVPLGVSEAFF.

This clonotype was detected many times. The J gene is TRBJ1-6, the V gene TRBV19; D ambiguous. Trimming removed 1 base from V and 0 bases from J, with 7 bases in between. The CDR3 runs 16 residues. CDR1 is LNHDA and CDR2 is SQIVND in the germline V gene (reference sequence). CDR3 in DNA: TGTGCCAGTAGTATAGTCCGAAGCTCCTATAATTCACCCCTCCACTTT. Translation: CASSIVRSSYNSPLHF.